This passage covers 30 T cell receptor beta chains from one sample sequenced in a study of cytomegalovirus exposure and HLA in healthy donors. PCR was performed using 60 Vbeta and 13 Jbeta primers. Assay: immunoSEQ multiplex PCR; the TCRdb copy retains only in-frame clones and omits some. The sample has more than 100,000 clones; around 80% are singletons. The sample was PBMCs. The receptors come from a woman in her thirties or forties in good health and CMV-seropositive.

The chain combines TRBV15 with TRBJ2-3, with D perhaps TRBD2 (5 bases). There are 13 residues in the CDR3. CDR1 is LNHNV, CDR2 YYDKDF, per germline (reference sequence). V lost 3 bases and J 4 bases, leaving 8 bases between the germline ends. The CDR3 spells CATSRARADTQYF. CDR3 in DNA: TGTGCCACCAGCAGGGCGCGGGCAGATACGCAGTATTTT.

This clone showed up just a few times. J is TRBJ2-1 and V is TRBV6-6, with D unclear. The CDR3 extends over 12 amino acids. V was trimmed by 6 bases and J by 3 bases, leaving 6 bases between them. Germline loops: CDR1 MNHNY, CDR2 SVGAGI (reference sequence). The CDR3 coding sequence is TGTGCCAGCAGCGACTTCTACAATGAGCAGTTCTTC. Its protein is CASSDFYNEQFF.

The chain combines TRBV30 with TRBJ2-1; 13 bases agree with TRBD2. V shed 1 base, J shed 0 bases, and the junction held 9 bases outside the gene matches. The CDR3 covers 19 residues. Germline V gene lookup returns CDR1 GTSNPN and CDR2 SVGIG (reference sequence). CDR3 loop: CAWSATSGRAVGSYNEQFF. In DNA form, the CDR3 reads TGTGCCTGGAGTGCAACTAGCGGGAGGGCCGTCGGCTCCTACAATGAGCAGTTCTTC.

The V and J genes are TRBV29-1 and TRBJ2-7; 8 nucleotides line up with TRBD2. The CDR3 extends over 12 amino acids. CDR1 is SQVTM, CDR2 ANQGSEA, per germline. J gave up 5 bases and V 3 bases, and 3 bases lay outside the gene matches. This CDR3 reads CSVDGGGHEQYF. The CDR3 region has the DNA TGCAGCGTTGACGGGGGGGGGCACGAGCAGTACTTC.

The CDR3 nucleotides read TGTGCCAGCAGCCCGTCCCTAATCTACGAGCAGTACTTC. Its translation: CASSPSLIYEQYF. V gene TRBV6-5 combines with J gene TRBJ2-5; the D is unclear. Gene TRBJ2-7 matches the end of the DNA better, so the J call may be wrong. Germline assignment: CDR1 MNHEY and CDR2 SVGAGI. The CDR3 spans 13 residues.

This clone showed up just a few times. The junction does not match germline at one end; this may be a read error. The chain uses TRBV7-7 and TRBJ2-1, with 16 bases lining up with TRBD2. CDR3 size: 15 residues. From germline, CDR1 is SSHAT and CDR2 FNYEAQ (reference sequence). Here the CDR3 reads CASSAGLAGGPIQFF. The DNA for the CDR3 is TGTGCTAGCAGCGCGGGACTAGCGGGAGGGCCTATTCAGTTCTTC.

This chain uses TRBV5-1 with TRBJ1-2; unclear D gene. This CDR3 comprises 11 residues. CDR1 SGHRS and CDR2 YFSETQ come from the germline V gene. The V and J ends lost 3 bases and 7 bases respectively, with 7 bases between them. CDR3 region: CASSYGGGYTF. The CDR3 DNA reads as TGCGCCAGCAGCTACGGAGGTGGCTACACCTTC.

The chain employs TRBV18 and TRBJ2-3, with 9 bases aligning to TRBD2. V dropped 7 bases and J dropped 1; count of bases not matched to a gene: 3. This CDR3 is built from 14 residues. Germline lookup yields CDR1 KGHSH and CDR2 LQKENI. The CDR3 reads CASCSSGGTDTQYF. The CDR3 region has the DNA TGTGCCAGCTGTTCTAGCGGGGGCACAGATACGCAGTATTTT.

The genes are TRBV6-4 and TRBJ2-4, with 12 bases fitting TRBD2. The germline V gene has CDR1 MRHNA and CDR2 SNTAGT. V was clipped by 3 bases and J by 6 bases; unmatched bases: 3. This CDR3 has 15 amino acids. The CDR3 region is CASSELAGGSNIQYF. CDR3 DNA sequence: TGTGCCAGCAGTGAACTAGCGGGAGGCTCAAACATTCAGTACTTC.

This clone was observed a few times. The chain couples TRBV5-5 to TRBJ1-4; D call uncertain. The germline gives CDR1 SGHKS, CDR2 YYEKEE (reference sequence). CDR3 size: 15 residues. V lost 5 bases to trimming and J lost 5 bases, with 16 bases between them. CDR3 region: CASRLSGTRNEKLFF. CDR3 DNA sequence: TGTGCCAGCAGATTGAGCGGCACGAGAAATGAAAAACTGTTTTTT.

This clone was seen a handful of times. The chain joins TRBV7-9 to TRBJ2-2; no clear D. The V gene's germline CDR1 is SEHNR and CDR2 FQNEAQ (reference sequence). This CDR3 has 14 residues. V was clipped by 2 bases and J by 8 bases, with 12 bases between them. CDR3 residues: CASSLSSWAGELFF. CDR3 nucleotides: TGTGCCAGCAGCTTATCGTCTTGGGCGGGGGAGCTGTTTTTT.

This chain links TRBV5-1 with TRBJ2-1; TRBD2 might be the D (6 bases). CDR1 is SGHRS and CDR2 is YFSETQ in the germline V gene. The CDR3 totals 14 residues. V gave up 2 bases and J gave up 5 bases, with 11 bases separating them. DNA of the CDR3: TGCGCCAGCAGCTTCGGAGGGGTCGACAATGAGCAGTTCTTC. This encodes CASSFGGVDNEQFF.

In nucleotides, the CDR3 is TGTGCCATCAGTGAAGGCCTCGGGGATGAAGCTTTCTTT. It is translated as CAISEGLGDEAFF. This sequence joins TRBV10-3 and TRBJ1-1; D is ambiguous. Germline lookup yields CDR1 ENHRY and CDR2 SYGVKD. The CDR3 extends over 13 amino acids. With 3 bases removed from V and 7 bases from J, the gap between germline ends came to 12 bases.

The chain has TRBV5-4 and TRBJ2-3; the D is unclear. The CDR3 consists of 14 residues. V dropped 4 bases and J dropped 5 bases, with 14 bases sitting between them. Germline lookup yields CDR1 SGHNT and CDR2 YYREEE (reference sequence). CDR3 sequence: CASSPGFVGDTQYF. The CDR3, as DNA: TGTGCCAGCAGCCCGGGTTTCGTGGGAGATACGCAGTATTTT.

The genes are TRBV7-3 and TRBJ2-5; no clear D. The CDR3 runs 14 residues. The V end was cut by 1 base, the J end by 5 bases, with 11 bases between. CDR1 and CDR2 from the germline V gene are SGHTA and FQGTGA. The DNA of the CDR3 is TGTGCCAGCAGCTTAAATTTGTTGCGGGAGACCCAGTACTTC. Protein: CASSLNLLRETQYF.

The chain couples TRBV27 to TRBJ1-2; a possible D gene is TRBD1 (6 bases). The CDR3 spans 13 residues. CDR1 and CDR2 from the germline V gene are MNHEY and SMNVEV (reference sequence). The V and J ends lost 6 bases and 4 bases respectively, with 12 bases between them. CDR3 in DNA: TGTGCCAGCAGCTCGACAGGTCCCTATGGCTACACCTTC. It is translated as CASSSTGPYGYTF.

The chain joins TRBV29-1 to TRBJ2-1; D call uncertain. CDR1 SQVTM and CDR2 ANQGSEA come from the germline V gene. This CDR3 comprises 13 residues. Trimming pared 5 bases from V and 1 base from J, leaving 9 bases between. CDR3: CSVLRVSYNEQFF. The DNA of the CDR3 is TGCAGCGTTCTCCGGGTTTCCTACAATGAGCAGTTCTTC.

The rearrangement joins TRBV12-5 to TRBJ1-4, with 10 nucleotides matching TRBD1. The CDR3 covers 14 residues. Trimming at V came to 6 bases and at J to 5 bases, leaving 3 bases not matched to a gene. The germline gives CDR1 LGHNT, CDR2 FRNRAP. The CDR3 reads CASGPGQGNEKLFF. As DNA, the CDR3 is TGTGCTAGTGGCCCGGGACAGGGGAATGAAAAACTGTTTTTT.

The CDR3 is CASSLVDRPQGGGYTF. For the CDR3, the DNA is TGTGCCAGCAGCTTGGTGGACAGGCCCCAGGGTGGGGGCTACACCTTC. The chain joins TRBV5-4 to TRBJ1-2; TRBD1 agrees at 7 bases. Looked up from germline, CDR1 is SGHNT and CDR2 is YYREEE (reference sequence). The J segment lost 8 bases and the V segment lost 0 bases, leaving 13 bases of the junction unmatched. The CDR3 loop spans 16 amino acids.

This chain uses TRBV5-1 with TRBJ1-1; 10 bases agree with TRBD1. CDR1 and CDR2 (germline): SGHRS, YFSETQ. The CDR3 runs 14 residues. The V and J ends lost 2 bases and 7 bases, in that order; junction bases with no gene match: 5. The CDR3 bases are TGCGCCAGCAGCTTCGGGACAGGGGAGGGTGAAGCTTTCTTT. Its translation is CASSFGTGEGEAFF.

This clone has just one count. The chain is built from TRBV6-5 and TRBJ2-1, with 8 bases matching TRBD2. Germline V gene data show CDR1 as MNHEY and CDR2 as SVGAGI. With 0 bases clipped from V and 6 bases from J, the junction kept 4 bases outside the gene matches. CDR3 size: 15 residues. In nucleotides, the CDR3 is TGTGCCAGCAGTTACTCGGTTACTAGCGGCAATGAGCAGTTCTTC. Translating gives CASSYSVTSGNEQFF.

The genes are TRBV5-4 and TRBJ2-6; 10 positions match TRBD2. The CDR3 sequence is 16 residues long. CDR1 and CDR2 from the germline V gene are SGHNT and YYREEE (reference sequence). V dropped 4 bases and J dropped 4; count of bases not matched to a gene: 5. CDR3 DNA: TGTGCCAGCAGCCAAGCGGGGGGGCCAGGGGCCAACGTCCTGACTTTC. It codes for CASSQAGGPGANVLTF.

V gene TRBV7-2 combines with J gene TRBJ1-4, with D hard to call. V was trimmed by 2 bases and J by 0 bases, leaving 4 bases between them. CDR1 is SGHTA, CDR2 FQGNSA, per germline. The CDR3 runs to 14 residues. For the CDR3, the DNA is TGTGCCAGCAGCTTATTCGCAACTAATGAAAAACTGTTTTTT. Protein product: CASSLFATNEKLFF.

V usage is TRBV27 and J usage is TRBJ2-5, with 13 nucleotides matching TRBD2. Losses at the gene ends were 4 bases for V and 5 bases for J; bases not matched to a gene: 7. This CDR3 spans 16 amino acids. Germline CDR1 is MNHEY and CDR2 is SMNVEV (reference sequence). The CDR3, as DNA: TGTGCCAGCAGTTCCCGAAGGACTAGCGGGGGTGAGACCCAGTACTTC. Its protein product is CASSSRRTSGGETQYF.

The genes are TRBV27 and TRBJ2-1, with D maybe TRBD1 (5 bases). V was pared by 6 bases and J by 7 bases, with 10 bases between. CDR1 is MNHEY and CDR2 is SMNVEV in the germline V gene (reference sequence). The CDR3 spans 12 residues. This CDR3 is CASSFKGNEQFF. The CDR3 region has the DNA TGTGCCAGCAGCTTCAAGGGGAATGAGCAGTTCTTC.

The CDR3 DNA sequence: TGTGCCAGCAGTTTAGTCACAGGCAGCCAGTATTTT. The encoded protein is CASSLVTGSQYF. V gene TRBV28 combines with J gene TRBJ1-3; the D gene is possibly TRBD1 (5 bases). V shed 2 bases and J shed 16 bases, with 15 bases lying between them. This CDR3 comprises 12 residues. Germline-derived CDR1 and CDR2 are MDHEN and SYDVKM.

This clone was observed a single time. The chain links TRBV5-6 to TRBJ1-5; possibly TRBD1 for D (5 bases). CDR3 length: 15 amino acids. The ends were cut back, 6 bases at V and 6 bases at J, with 19 bases in the middle. Germline V gene lookup returns CDR1 SGHDT and CDR2 YYEEEE. CDR3 in DNA: TGTGCCAGCACGTTGGGGGGTGGGGTAAGTCAGCCCCAGCATTTT. Amino acid sequence: CASTLGGGVSQPQHF.

The rearrangement uses TRBV6-4 and TRBJ2-6; D uncertain. Between the trimmed V and J ends, which lost 2 bases and 0 bases, there was a span of 8 bases. This CDR3 is built from 16 residues. Per germline, CDR1 MRHNA and CDR2 SNTAGT. Here the CDR3 DNA reads TGTGCCAGCAGTGACGGGCAGCACTCTGGGGCCAACGTCCTGACTTTC. This gives the protein CASSDGQHSGANVLTF.

The chain joins TRBV18 to TRBJ2-3, with 13 bases fitting TRBD2. V was clipped by 4 bases and J by 3 bases; unmatched bases: 1. The CDR3 runs 15 residues. The germline V gene has CDR1 KGHSH and CDR2 LQKENI. The CDR3 coding sequence is TGTGCCAGCTCACGGACTAGCGGGGGTACAGATACGCAGTATTTT. This codes for CASSRTSGGTDTQYF.

Points on this clone: This CDR3 is also generated by other DNA sequences in the sample. J is TRBJ2-7 and V is TRBV18, with D hard to call. Germline V lookup: CDR1 KGHSH, CDR2 LQKENI. V lost 0 bases to trimming and J lost 0 bases, with 3 bases between them. CDR3 size: 13 residues. The CDR3 loop is CASSPPSSYEQYF. As DNA, the CDR3 is TGTGCCAGCTCACCACCGAGCTCCTACGAGCAGTACTTC.